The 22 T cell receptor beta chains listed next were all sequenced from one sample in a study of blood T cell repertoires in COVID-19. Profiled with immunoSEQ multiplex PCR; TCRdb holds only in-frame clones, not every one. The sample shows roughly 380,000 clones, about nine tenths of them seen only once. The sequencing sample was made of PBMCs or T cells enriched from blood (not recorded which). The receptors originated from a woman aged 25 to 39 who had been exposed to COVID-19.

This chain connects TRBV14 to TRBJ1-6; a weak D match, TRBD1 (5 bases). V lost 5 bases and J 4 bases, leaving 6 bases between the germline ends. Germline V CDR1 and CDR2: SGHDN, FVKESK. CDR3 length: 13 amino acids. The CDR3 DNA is TGTGCCAGCAGCAGACAGTATAATTCACCCCTCCACTTT. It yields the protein CASSRQYNSPLHF.

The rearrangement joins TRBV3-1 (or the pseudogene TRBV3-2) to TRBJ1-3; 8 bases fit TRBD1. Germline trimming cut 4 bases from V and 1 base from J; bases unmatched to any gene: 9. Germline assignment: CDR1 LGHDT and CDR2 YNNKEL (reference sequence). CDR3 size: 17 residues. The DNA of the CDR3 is TGTGCCAGCAGCCGCCGGACAGGGAGGTTTTCTGGAAACACCATATATTTT. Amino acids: CASSRRTGRFSGNTIYF.

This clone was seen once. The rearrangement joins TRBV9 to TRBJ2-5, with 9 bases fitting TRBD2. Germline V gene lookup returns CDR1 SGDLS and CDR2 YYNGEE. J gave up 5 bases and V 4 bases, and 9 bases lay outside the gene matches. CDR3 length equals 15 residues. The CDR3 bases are TGTGCCAGCAGCTCCCGACTAGCGGCCACGGAGACCCAGTACTTC. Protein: CASSSRLAATETQYF. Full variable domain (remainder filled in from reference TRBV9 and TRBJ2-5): DSGVTQTPKHLITATGQRVTLRCSPRSGDLSVYWYQQSLDQGLQFLIQYYNGEERAKGNILERFSAQQFPDLHSELNLSSLELGDSALYFCASSSRLAATETQYFGPGTRLLVL.

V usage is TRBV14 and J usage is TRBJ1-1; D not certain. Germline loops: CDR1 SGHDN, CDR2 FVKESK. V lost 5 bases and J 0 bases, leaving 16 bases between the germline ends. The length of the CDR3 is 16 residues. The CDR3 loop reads CASSFRSGAVNTEAFF. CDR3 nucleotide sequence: TGTGCCAGCAGCTTCCGGAGTGGTGCTGTGAACACTGAAGCTTTCTTT.

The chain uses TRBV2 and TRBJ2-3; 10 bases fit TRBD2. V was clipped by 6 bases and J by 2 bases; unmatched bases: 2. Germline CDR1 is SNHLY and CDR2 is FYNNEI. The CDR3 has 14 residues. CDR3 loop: CASRGLADTDTQYF. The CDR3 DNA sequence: TGTGCCAGCAGAGGACTAGCGGACACAGATACGCAGTATTTT.

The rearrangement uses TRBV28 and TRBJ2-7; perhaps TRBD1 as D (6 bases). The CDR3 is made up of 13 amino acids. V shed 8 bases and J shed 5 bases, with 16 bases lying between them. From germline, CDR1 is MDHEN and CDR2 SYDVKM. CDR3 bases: TGTGCCAGCTCACCCGGGACACCCCACGAGCAGTACTTC. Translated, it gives CASSPGTPHEQYF.

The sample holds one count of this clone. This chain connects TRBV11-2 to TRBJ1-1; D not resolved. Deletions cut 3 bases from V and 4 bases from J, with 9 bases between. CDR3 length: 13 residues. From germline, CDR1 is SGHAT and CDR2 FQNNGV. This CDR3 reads CASSFQVSTEAFF. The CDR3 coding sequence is TGTGCCAGCAGCTTCCAGGTGAGCACTGAAGCTTTCTTT.

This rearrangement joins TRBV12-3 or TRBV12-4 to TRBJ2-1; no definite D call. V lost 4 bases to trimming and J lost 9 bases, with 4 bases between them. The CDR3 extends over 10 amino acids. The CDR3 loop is CASSWSEQFF. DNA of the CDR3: TGTGCCAGCAGTTGGAGTGAGCAGTTCTTC.

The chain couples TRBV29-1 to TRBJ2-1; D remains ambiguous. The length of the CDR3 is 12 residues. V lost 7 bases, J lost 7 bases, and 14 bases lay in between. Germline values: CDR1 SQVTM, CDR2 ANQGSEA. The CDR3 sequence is CSALETGNEQFF. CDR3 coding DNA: TGCAGCGCCCTCGAGACTGGAAATGAGCAGTTCTTC.

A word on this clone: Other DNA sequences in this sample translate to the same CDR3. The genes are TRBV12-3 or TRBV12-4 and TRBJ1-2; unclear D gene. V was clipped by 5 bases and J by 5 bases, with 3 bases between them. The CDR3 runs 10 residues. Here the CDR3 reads CASSLYGYTF. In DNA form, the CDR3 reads TGTGCCAGCAGTCTTTATGGCTACACCTTC.

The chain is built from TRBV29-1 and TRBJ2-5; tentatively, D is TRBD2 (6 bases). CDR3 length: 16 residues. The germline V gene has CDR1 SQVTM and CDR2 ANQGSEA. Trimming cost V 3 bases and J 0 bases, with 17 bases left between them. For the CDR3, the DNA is TGCAGCGTTGATCCGTGGGCTAGCGAGTACCAAGAGACCCAGTACTTC. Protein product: CSVDPWASEYQETQYF.

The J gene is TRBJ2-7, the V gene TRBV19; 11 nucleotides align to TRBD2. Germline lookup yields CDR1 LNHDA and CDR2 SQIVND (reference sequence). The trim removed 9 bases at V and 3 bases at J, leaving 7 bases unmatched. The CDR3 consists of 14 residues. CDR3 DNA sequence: TGTGCCAGCAACTTTGGGACTAGCGGCTACGAGCAGTACTTC. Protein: CASNFGTSGYEQYF.

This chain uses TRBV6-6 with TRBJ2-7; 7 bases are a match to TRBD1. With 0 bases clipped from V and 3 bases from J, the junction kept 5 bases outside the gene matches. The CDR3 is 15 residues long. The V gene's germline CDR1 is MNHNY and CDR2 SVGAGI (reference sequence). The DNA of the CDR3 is TGTGCCAGCAGTTACTCATTCGACAGGGTCTACGAGCAGTACTTC. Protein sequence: CASSYSFDRVYEQYF.

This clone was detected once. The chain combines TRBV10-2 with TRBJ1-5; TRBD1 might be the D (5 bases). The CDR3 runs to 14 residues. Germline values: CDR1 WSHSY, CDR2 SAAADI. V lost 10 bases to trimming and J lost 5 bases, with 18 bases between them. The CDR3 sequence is CATKDAGLYQPQHF. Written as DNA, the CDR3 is TGCGCCACCAAGGACGCGGGGCTTTATCAGCCCCAGCATTTT.

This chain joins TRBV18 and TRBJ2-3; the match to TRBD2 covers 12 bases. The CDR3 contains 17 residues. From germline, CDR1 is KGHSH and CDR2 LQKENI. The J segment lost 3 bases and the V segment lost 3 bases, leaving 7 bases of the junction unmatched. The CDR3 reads CASSPPRTSGTTDTQYF. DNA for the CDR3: TGTGCCAGCTCACCTCCCAGGACTAGCGGGACTACAGATACGCAGTATTTT.

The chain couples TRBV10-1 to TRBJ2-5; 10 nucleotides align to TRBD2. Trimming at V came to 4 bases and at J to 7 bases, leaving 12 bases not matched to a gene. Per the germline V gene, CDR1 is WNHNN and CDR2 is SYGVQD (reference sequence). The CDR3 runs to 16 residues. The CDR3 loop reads CASSGPVAGGPGTQYF. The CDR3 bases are TGCGCCAGCAGTGGCCCCGTAGCGGGAGGTCCGGGGACCCAGTACTTC.

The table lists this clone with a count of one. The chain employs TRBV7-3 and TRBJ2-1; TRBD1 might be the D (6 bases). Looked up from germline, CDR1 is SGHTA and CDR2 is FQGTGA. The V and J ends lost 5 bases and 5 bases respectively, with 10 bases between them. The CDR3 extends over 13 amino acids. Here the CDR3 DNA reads TGTGCCAGCAGCCCGGACAGAAACAATGAGCAGTTCTTC. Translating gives CASSPDRNNEQFF.

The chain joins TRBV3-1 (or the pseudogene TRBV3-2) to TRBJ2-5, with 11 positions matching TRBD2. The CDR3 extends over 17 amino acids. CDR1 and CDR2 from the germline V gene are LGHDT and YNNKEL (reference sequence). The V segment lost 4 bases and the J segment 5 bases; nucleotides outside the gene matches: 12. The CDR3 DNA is TGTGCCAGCAGCCTAAGACTAGCGGGGAGGGGATGGGAGACCCAGTACTTC. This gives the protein CASSLRLAGRGWETQYF.

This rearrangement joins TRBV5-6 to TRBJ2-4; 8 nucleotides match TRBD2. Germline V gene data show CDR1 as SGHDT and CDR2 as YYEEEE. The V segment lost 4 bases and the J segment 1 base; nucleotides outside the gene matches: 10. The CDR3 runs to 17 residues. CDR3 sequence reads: CASSPAIAGWAKNIQYF. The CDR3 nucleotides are TGTGCCAGCAGCCCCGCGATAGCGGGGTGGGCCAAAAACATTCAGTACTTC. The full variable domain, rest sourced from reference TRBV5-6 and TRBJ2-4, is DAGVTQSPTHLIKTRGQQVTLRCSPKSGHDTVSWYQQALGQGPQFIFQYYEEEERQRGNFPDRFSGHQFPNYSSELNVNALLLGDSALYLCASSPAIAGWAKNIQYFGAGTRLSVL.

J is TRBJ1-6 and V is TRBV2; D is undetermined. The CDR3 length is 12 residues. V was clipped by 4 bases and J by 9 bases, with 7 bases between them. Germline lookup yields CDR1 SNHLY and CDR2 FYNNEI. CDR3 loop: CASSGEASPLHF. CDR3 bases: TGTGCCAGCAGTGGTGAAGCTTCACCCCTCCACTTT.

The CDR3, as DNA: TGTGCCAGCAGCTTAGACCCGGCGGCAGATACGCAGTATTTT. This gives the protein CASSLDPAADTQYF. The chain has TRBV7-9 and TRBJ2-3; the D is unclear. There are 14 residues in the CDR3. V lost 1 base to trimming and J lost 4 bases, with 9 bases between them. Germline V CDR1 and CDR2: SEHNR, FQNEAQ (reference sequence).

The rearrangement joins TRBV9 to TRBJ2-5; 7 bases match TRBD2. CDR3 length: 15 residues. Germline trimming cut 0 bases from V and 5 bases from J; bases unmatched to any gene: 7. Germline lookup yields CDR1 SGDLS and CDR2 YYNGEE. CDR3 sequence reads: CASSVVGSGRETQYF. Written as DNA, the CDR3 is TGTGCCAGCAGCGTAGTTGGTAGCGGGCGCGAGACCCAGTACTTC.